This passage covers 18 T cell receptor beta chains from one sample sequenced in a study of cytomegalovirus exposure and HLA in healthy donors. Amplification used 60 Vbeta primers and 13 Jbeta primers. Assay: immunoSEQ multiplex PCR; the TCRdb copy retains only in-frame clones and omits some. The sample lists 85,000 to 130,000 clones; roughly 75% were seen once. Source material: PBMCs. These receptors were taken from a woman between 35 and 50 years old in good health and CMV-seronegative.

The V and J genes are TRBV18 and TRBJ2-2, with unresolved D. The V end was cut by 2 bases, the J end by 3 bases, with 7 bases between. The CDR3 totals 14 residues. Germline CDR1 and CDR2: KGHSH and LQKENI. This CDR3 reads CASSPNRDTGELFF. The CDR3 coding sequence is TGTGCCAGCTCACCAAACAGAGACACCGGGGAGCTGTTTTTT.

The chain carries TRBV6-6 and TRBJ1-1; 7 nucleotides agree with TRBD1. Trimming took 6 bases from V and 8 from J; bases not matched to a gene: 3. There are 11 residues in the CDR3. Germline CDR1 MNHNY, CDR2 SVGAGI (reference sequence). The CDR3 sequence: CASRLQGEAFF. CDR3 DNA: TGTGCCAGCAGACTACAGGGGGAAGCTTTCTTT.

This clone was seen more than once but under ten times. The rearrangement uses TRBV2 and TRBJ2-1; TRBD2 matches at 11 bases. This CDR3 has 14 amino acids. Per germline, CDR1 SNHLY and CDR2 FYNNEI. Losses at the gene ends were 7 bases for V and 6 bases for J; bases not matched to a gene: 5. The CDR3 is CASKGTSGSNEQFF. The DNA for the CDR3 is TGTGCCAGCAAGGGGACTAGCGGATCCAATGAGCAGTTCTTC.

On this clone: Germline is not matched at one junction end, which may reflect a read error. CDR3 in DNA: TGTGCTAGCAGCTTGACCATTTACAGCCTACTCTACTTC. This translates into CASSLTIYSLLYF. The gene calls are TRBV7-7 and TRBJ2-7, with no clear D. The CDR3 has 13 residues. Looked up from germline, CDR1 is SSHAT and CDR2 is FNYEAQ (reference sequence).

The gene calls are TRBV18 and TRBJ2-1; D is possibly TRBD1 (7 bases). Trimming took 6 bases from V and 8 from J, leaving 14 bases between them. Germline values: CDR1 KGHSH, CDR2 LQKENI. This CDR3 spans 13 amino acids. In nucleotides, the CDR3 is TGTGCCAGCTCCGCGGGACAGAAGGATGAGCAGTTCTTC. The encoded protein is CASSAGQKDEQFF.

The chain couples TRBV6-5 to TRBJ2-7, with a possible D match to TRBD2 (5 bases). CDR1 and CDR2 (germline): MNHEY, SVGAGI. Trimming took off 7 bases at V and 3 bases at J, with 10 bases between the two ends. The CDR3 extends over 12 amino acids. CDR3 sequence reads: CASKEALYEQYF. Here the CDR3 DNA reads TGTGCCAGCAAGGAGGCCCTCTACGAGCAGTACTTC.

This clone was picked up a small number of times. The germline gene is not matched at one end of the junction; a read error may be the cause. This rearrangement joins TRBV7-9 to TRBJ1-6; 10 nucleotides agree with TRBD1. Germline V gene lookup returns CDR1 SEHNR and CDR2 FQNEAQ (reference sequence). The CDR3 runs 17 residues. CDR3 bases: TGTTCCAGCAGCGTGACAGGGGGCTCCTCTTATAATTCACCCCTCCACTTT. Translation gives CSSSVTGGSSYNSPLHF.

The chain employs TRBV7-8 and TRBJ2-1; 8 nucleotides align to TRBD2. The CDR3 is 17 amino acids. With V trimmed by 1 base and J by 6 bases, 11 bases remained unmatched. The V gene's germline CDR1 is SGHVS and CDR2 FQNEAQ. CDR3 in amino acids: CASSLELAGYLPNEQFF. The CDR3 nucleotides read TGTGCCAGCAGCTTAGAGTTAGCGGGATACCTCCCCAATGAGCAGTTCTTC.

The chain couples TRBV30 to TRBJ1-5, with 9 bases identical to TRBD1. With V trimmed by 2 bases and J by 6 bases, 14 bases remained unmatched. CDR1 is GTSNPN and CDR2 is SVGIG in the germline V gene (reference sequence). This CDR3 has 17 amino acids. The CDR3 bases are TGTGCCTGGAGTCCGGTTTACAAGACAGGGGGAAGTCAGCCCCAGCATTTT. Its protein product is CAWSPVYKTGGSQPQHF.

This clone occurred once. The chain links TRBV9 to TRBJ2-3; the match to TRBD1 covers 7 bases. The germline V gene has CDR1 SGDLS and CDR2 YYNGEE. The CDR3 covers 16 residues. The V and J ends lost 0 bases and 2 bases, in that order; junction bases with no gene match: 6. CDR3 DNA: TGTGCCAGCAGCGTAGGGTGGACAGGTATCACAGATACGCAGTATTTT. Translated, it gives CASSVGWTGITDTQYF.

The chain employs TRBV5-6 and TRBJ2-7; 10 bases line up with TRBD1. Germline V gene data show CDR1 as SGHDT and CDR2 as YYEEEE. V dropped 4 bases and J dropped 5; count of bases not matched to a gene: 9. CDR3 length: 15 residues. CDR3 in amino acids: CASSPTGQGSDEQYF. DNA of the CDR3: TGTGCCAGCAGCCCCACGGGACAGGGGAGTGACGAGCAGTACTTC. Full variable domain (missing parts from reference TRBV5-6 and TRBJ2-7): DAGVTQSPTHLIKTRGQQVTLRCSPKSGHDTVSWYQQALGQGPQFIFQYYEEEERQRGNFPDRFSGHQFPNYSSELNVNALLLGDSALYLCASSPTGQGSDEQYFGPGTRLTVT.

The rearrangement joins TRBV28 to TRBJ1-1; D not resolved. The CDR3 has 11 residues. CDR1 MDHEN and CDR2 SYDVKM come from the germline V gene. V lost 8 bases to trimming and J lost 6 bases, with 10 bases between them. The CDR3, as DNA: TGTGCCAGCGGAGGGTTTCCTGAAGCTTTCTTT. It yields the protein CASGGFPEAFF.

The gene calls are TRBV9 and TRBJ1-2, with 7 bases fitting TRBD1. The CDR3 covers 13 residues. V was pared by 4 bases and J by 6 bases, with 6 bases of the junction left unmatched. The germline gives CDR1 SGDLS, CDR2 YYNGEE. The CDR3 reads CASSRTGENGYTF. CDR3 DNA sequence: TGTGCCAGCAGCAGAACAGGGGAGAATGGCTACACCTTC.

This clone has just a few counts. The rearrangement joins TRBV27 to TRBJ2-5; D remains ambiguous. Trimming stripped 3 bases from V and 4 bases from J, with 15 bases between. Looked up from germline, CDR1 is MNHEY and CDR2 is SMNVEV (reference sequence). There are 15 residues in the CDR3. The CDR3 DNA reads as TGTGCCAGCAGTTTTGGATCTCGGGTCGGAGAGACCCAGTACTTC. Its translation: CASSFGSRVGETQYF.

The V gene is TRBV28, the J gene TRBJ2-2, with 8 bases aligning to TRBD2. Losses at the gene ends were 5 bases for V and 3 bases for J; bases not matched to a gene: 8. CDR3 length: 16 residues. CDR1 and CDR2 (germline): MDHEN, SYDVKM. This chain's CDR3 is CASSPRGTRDTGELFF. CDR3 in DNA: TGTGCCAGCAGTCCACGGGGGACTAGAGACACCGGGGAGCTGTTTTTT.

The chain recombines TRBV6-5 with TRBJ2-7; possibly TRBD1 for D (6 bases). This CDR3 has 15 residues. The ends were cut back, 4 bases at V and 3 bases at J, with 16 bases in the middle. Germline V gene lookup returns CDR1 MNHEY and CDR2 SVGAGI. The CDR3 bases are TGTGCCAGCAGTTTCAACCCCCGCAGGGGCTACGAGCAGTACTTC. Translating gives CASSFNPRRGYEQYF.

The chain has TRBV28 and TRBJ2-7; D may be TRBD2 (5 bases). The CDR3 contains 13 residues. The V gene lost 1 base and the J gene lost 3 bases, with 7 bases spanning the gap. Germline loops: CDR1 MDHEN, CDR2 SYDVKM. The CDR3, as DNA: TGTGCCAGCAGTTTATTCCGGGGCTACGAGCAGTACTTC. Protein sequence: CASSLFRGYEQYF.

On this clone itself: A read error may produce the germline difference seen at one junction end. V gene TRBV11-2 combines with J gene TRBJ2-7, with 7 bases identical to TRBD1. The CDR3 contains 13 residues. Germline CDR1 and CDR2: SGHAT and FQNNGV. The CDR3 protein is CASSLDLGTATSF. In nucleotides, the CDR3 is TGTGCCAGCAGCTTAGATTTAGGGACAGCTACGAGCTTC.